The 22 T cell receptor beta chains listed next were all sequenced from one sample in a study of beta chain features in type 1 diabetes. As every portion of the isolated RNA was reverse transcribed, the sequencing read expressed TCRB transcripts. Measured with immunoSEQ multiplex PCR; TCRdb has only the in-frame clones, and not every one. Of some 150,000 clones detected, roughly 53% appear once; the ten largest clones hold under 0.45%. Sequencing used Tregs from blood. Receptors originate from a man aged 18-30 years in good health.

CDR3 protein: CASFPAGGTRTGELFF. The DNA of the CDR3 is TGTGCCAGCTTCCCAGCGGGTGGAACGAGGACCGGGGAGCTGTTTTTT. V usage is TRBV28 and J usage is TRBJ2-2, with D tentatively TRBD2 (6 bases). The germline V gene encodes CDR1 MDHEN and CDR2 SYDVKM. Trimming cost V 8 bases and J 5 bases, with 21 bases left between them. The CDR3 contains 16 residues.

J is TRBJ2-2 and V is TRBV7-9, with 10 bases identical to TRBD1. Germline trimming cut 6 bases from V and 6 bases from J; bases unmatched to any gene: 7. This CDR3 has 15 residues. Germline V gene data show CDR1 as SEHNR and CDR2 as FQNEAQ (reference sequence). CDR3 nucleotide sequence: TGTGCCAGCAGATCGACAGGGGGCCTTGCCGGGGAGCTGTTTTTT. It codes for CASRSTGGLAGELFF.

The V gene is TRBV19, the J gene TRBJ1-1, with D tentatively TRBD1 (6 bases). Trimming took off 1 base at V and 5 bases at J, with 8 bases between the two ends. Germline V lookup: CDR1 LNHDA, CDR2 SQIVND (reference sequence). The CDR3 is made up of 13 amino acids. The CDR3 spells CASSIGGGTEAFF. Here the CDR3 DNA reads TGTGCCAGTAGTATAGGAGGGGGAACTGAAGCTTTCTTT.

In this sample, this clone turned up a few times. This chain uses TRBV29-1 with TRBJ2-1; 9 bases agree with TRBD2. J gave up 15 bases and V 5 bases, and 8 bases lay outside the gene matches. The CDR3 is made up of 11 amino acids. CDR1 and CDR2 (germline): SQVTM, ANQGSEA. This chain's CDR3 is CSVPSGKVGFF. The CDR3 region has the DNA TGCAGCGTTCCTAGCGGGAAGGTGGGGTTCTTC.

The chain joins TRBV10-3 to TRBJ1-3, with 8 bases fitting TRBD1. The J segment lost 3 bases and the V segment lost 6 bases, leaving 10 bases of the junction unmatched. The CDR3 length is 16 residues. The germline V gene encodes CDR1 ENHRY and CDR2 SYGVKD. The CDR3: CAIRTTGGQLGNTIYF. The CDR3 DNA is TGTGCCATCAGAACAACAGGGGGTCAGCTTGGAAACACCATATATTTT.

V gene TRBV7-2 combines with J gene TRBJ2-7; TRBD1 agrees at 9 bases. Germline-derived CDR1 and CDR2 are SGHTA and FQGNSA. J was trimmed by 3 bases and V by 2 bases; bases with no gene match: 2. The length of the CDR3 is 14 residues. In nucleotides, the CDR3 is TGTGCCAGCAGCTTACGGGACAGGGTCTACGAGCAGTACTTC. Protein sequence: CASSLRDRVYEQYF.

This clone was seen a few times. The chain uses TRBV7-9 and TRBJ2-1, with D perhaps TRBD1 (5 bases). The CDR3 covers 16 residues. The germline gives CDR1 SEHNR, CDR2 FQNEAQ (reference sequence). Trimming removed 1 base at V and 3 bases at J, with 13 bases between. In DNA form, the CDR3 reads TGTGCCAGCAGCTTAGATCCAGGGCCCATCTACAATGAGCAGTTCTTC. As protein: CASSLDPGPIYNEQFF.

The chain joins TRBV9 to TRBJ1-1, with no clear D. The V end was cut by 1 base, the J end by 0 bases, with 4 bases between. Per the germline V gene, CDR1 is SGDLS and CDR2 is YYNGEE. The CDR3 extends over 13 amino acids. The CDR3 loop is CASSVSMNTEAFF. The DNA for the CDR3 is TGTGCCAGCAGCGTATCTATGAACACTGAAGCTTTCTTT.

The chain links TRBV9 to TRBJ1-3; TRBD1 matches at 8 bases. The CDR3 extends over 16 amino acids. With 4 bases clipped from V and 0 bases from J, the junction kept 6 bases outside the gene matches. In germline, CDR1 is SGDLS, CDR2 YYNGEE. CDR3 sequence: CASSPGQGLSGNTIYF. Written as DNA, the CDR3 is TGTGCCAGCAGCCCCGGACAGGGCCTCTCTGGAAACACCATATATTTT.

This rearrangement joins TRBV6-6 to TRBJ1-4; TRBD1 aligns across 7 bases. The CDR3 runs 14 residues. Germline lookup yields CDR1 MNHNY and CDR2 SVGAGI (reference sequence). V dropped 2 bases and J dropped 8; count of bases not matched to a gene: 5. CDR3 protein: CASSYGRGREKLFF. The CDR3 DNA reads TGTGCCAGCAGTTACGGCAGGGGGAGAGAAAAACTGTTTTTT.

V and J are TRBV7-2 and TRBJ2-7, with D possibly matching TRBD1 (6 bases). The CDR3 is made up of 15 amino acids. With 8 bases removed from V and 4 bases from J, the gap between germline ends came to 21 bases. CDR1 SGHTA and CDR2 FQGNSA come from the germline V gene. The CDR3 DNA follows: TGTGCCAGCGCTAACGGGCAGGGGACCAAATACGAGCAGTACTTC. Residues: CASANGQGTKYEQYF. The variable domain in full, with the rest retrieved from reference TRBV7-2 and TRBJ2-7, is GAGVSQSPSNKVTEKGKDVELRCDPISGHTALYWYRQSLGQGLEFLIYFQGNSAPDKSGLPSDRFSAERTGGSVSTLTIQRTQQEDSAVYLCASANGQGTKYEQYFGPGTRLTVT.

This clone showed up just a few times. The V and J genes are TRBV4-1 and TRBJ2-2; D is ambiguous. Germline CDR1 MGHRA, CDR2 YSYEKL. This CDR3 spans 15 amino acids. The V gene lost 2 bases and the J gene lost 0 bases, with 7 bases spanning the gap. CDR3 DNA sequence: TGCGCCAGCAGCCAACCACGGGCGAACACCGGGGAGCTGTTTTTT. This encodes CASSQPRANTGELFF.

A few counts support this clone. The chain's CDR3 is CASSFAGVGEQYF. The CDR3 nucleotides read TGTGCCAGCAGCTTTGCAGGGGTCGGCGAGCAGTACTTC. The genes are TRBV7-3 and TRBJ2-7, with TRBD1 as a possible D gene (6 bases). V lost 3 bases and J lost 6, with 12 bases in between. There are 13 residues in the CDR3. From germline, CDR1 is SGHTA and CDR2 FQGTGA.

The chain uses TRBV7-2 and TRBJ1-1, with TRBD1 as a possible D gene (6 bases). V shed 4 bases and J shed 5 bases, with 17 bases lying between them. The CDR3 has 15 amino acids. Looked up from germline, CDR1 is SGHTA and CDR2 is FQGNSA. CDR3 residues: CASSSWGLVITEAFF. CDR3 in DNA: TGTGCCAGCAGCTCTTGGGGGCTGGTAATTACTGAAGCTTTCTTT.

The J gene is TRBJ2-2, the V gene TRBV5-4; D is unclear. CDR3 size: 11 residues. Between the trimmed V and J ends, which lost 1 base and 8 bases, there was a span of 3 bases. Germline CDR1 SGHNT, CDR2 YYREEE (reference sequence). The CDR3, as DNA: TGTGCCAGCAGCTTGCAAGGGGAGCTGTTTTTT. As protein: CASSLQGELFF.

This chain joins TRBV18 and TRBJ1-4; 7 positions match TRBD1. The CDR3 extends over 13 amino acids. The ends lost 5 bases at V and 8 bases at J; junction bases unmatched: 5. CDR1 KGHSH and CDR2 LQKENI come from the germline V gene. This chain's CDR3 is CASSIQGGEKLFF. The CDR3 nucleotides read TGTGCCAGCTCAATCCAGGGGGGCGAAAAACTGTTTTTT. Supplemented by reference TRBV18 and TRBJ1-4, the full variable domain reads NAGVMQNPRHLVRRRGQEARLRCSPMKGHSHVYWYRQLPEEGLKFMVYLQKENIIDESGMPKERFSAEFPKEGPSILRIQQVVRGDSAAYFCASSIQGGEKLFFGSGTQLSVL.

This clone has more than one count but fewer than ten. The genes are TRBV6-1 and TRBJ2-1; the match to TRBD2 covers 13 bases. The CDR3 length is 18 residues. Trimming cost V 4 bases and J 7 bases; bases outside gene matches: 13. Germline V gene data show CDR1 as MNHNS and CDR2 as SASEGT. The CDR3 reads CASSGGIGLAGALNEQFF. Written as DNA, the CDR3 is TGTGCCAGCAGTGGTGGCATCGGACTAGCGGGGGCCTTGAATGAGCAGTTCTTC.

The gene calls are TRBV7-2 and TRBJ1-1; TRBD1 agrees at 7 bases. This CDR3 comprises 15 residues. The J segment lost 1 base and the V segment lost 5 bases, leaving 7 bases of the junction unmatched. CDR1 is SGHTA and CDR2 is FQGNSA in the germline V gene. CDR3 nucleotides: TGTGCCAGCAGCGGACCCGGGACAGCGAACACTGAAGCTTTCTTT. It yields the protein CASSGPGTANTEAFF.

This chain links TRBV7-2 with TRBJ2-7; tentative D call: TRBD2 (6 bases). Trimming cost V 5 bases and J 2 bases, with 13 bases left between them. Germline V gene data show CDR1 as SGHTA and CDR2 as FQGNSA. The CDR3 has 14 amino acids. Written as DNA, the CDR3 is TGTGCCAGCAGCCCCGGCGGGACGCCCTACGAGCAGTACTTC. Translation gives CASSPGGTPYEQYF.

This clone was detected only a few times. This chain uses TRBV6-1 with TRBJ1-1; D gene unclear. The V end lost 10 bases, the J end lost 4 bases, and 13 bases lay between the germline ends. Germline-derived CDR1 and CDR2 are MNHNS and SASEGT. This CDR3 spans 12 amino acids. The CDR3 nucleotides are TGTGCCATCTGGAGGAGAGGCACTGAAGCTTTCTTT. Its translation: CAIWRRGTEAFF.

This clone was observed a few times. The V and J genes are TRBV7-3 and TRBJ2-2, with 14 bases aligning to TRBD2. CDR1 is SGHTA and CDR2 is FQGTGA in the germline V gene. This CDR3 contains 14 residues. The V gene end was trimmed by 5 bases and the J gene end by 13 bases; junction bases not matched to a gene: 6. CDR3: CASSQGLAGVGLFF. The DNA of the CDR3 is TGTGCCAGCAGCCAGGGACTAGCGGGAGTGGGGCTGTTTTTT.

The rearrangement joins TRBV5-6 to TRBJ1-5; D ambiguous. The CDR3 consists of 14 residues. Germline lookup yields CDR1 SGHDT and CDR2 YYEEEE. The ends were cut back, 2 bases at V and 3 bases at J, with 9 bases in the middle. The CDR3 region is CASSLRAINQPQHF. In nucleotides, the CDR3 is TGTGCCAGCAGCTTAAGAGCGATCAATCAGCCCCAGCATTTT.